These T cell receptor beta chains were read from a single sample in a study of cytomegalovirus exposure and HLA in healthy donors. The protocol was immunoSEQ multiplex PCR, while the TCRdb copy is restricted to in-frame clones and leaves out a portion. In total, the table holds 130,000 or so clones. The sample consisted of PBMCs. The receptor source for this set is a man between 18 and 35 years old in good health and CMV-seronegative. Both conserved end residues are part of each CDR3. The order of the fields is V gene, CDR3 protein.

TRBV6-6 CASSYPSLAGAYEQYF
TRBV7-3 CASSPNTGGKAFF
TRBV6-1 CARSSGGGTDTQYF
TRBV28 CASSRVTGLGEQYF
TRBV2 CASSPSLGTRGETQYF
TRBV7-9 CASSDDSVEQYF
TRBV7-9 CASSKTGSLRVETQYF
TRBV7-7 CASSTGTAQETQYF
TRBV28 CASTPGQGNERLFF
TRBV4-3 CASSHLRGDQETQYF
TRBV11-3 CASSLWLREGPGELFF
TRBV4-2 CASSQEAGESYEQYF
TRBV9 CASSAGSLAGSQETQYF
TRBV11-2 CASSLKTGNKGGYTF
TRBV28 CASSFPQNIQYF
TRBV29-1 CSGWGRGSNQPQHF
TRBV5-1 CASSISSGRANEQYF
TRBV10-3 CAITPRGSDEQYF
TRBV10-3 CAISVRGGSGPYEQYF
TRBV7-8 CASSLARTGGSLETQYF
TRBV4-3 CASSQRGGDTQYF
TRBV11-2 CASSWDRQGYGYTF
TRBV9 CASSVQGSTDTQYF
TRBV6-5 CASSYLLHNEQFF
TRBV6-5 CASSYQSRDGTYEQYF
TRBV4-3 CASSQDPGGVNSPLHF
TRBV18 CASSPLASGTDTQYF
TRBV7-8 CASSFRRDTHEQYF
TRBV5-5 CASSLGVLTNEKLFF
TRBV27 CASSSTSGGYNEQFF
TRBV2 CASSPIPTGLADF
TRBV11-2 CASSLAGAGEQYF
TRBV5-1 CASSTNPTRNTEAFF
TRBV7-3 CASSLTSSVGQGGEQYF
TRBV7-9 CASSPGTWPEAFF
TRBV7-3 CASSLDRGYEQYF
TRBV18 CASSPVEQGAGKQFF
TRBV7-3 CASRATGVQGGYTF
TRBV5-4 CASSRGLNEQFF
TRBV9 CASSVGGPGNTIYF